A single sample gave rise to the 17 T cell receptor beta chains below, sequenced in a study of cytomegalovirus exposure and HLA in healthy donors. PCR employed 60 Vbeta and 13 Jbeta primers. The data were produced by immunoSEQ multiplex PCR, yet TCRdb's version contains in-frame clones alone and is incomplete. The data hold 200,000 to 250,000 clones, with 77% observed a single time. Sequenced material: PBMCs. The receptor source for this set is a woman aged 55-75 years in good health and CMV-seropositive.

This chain uses TRBV9 with TRBJ1-4, with D possibly being TRBD1 (6 bases). The CDR3 spans 15 residues. Trimming pared 6 bases from V and 7 bases from J, leaving 19 bases between. CDR1 and CDR2 (germline): SGDLS, YYNGEE. The CDR3 DNA is TGTGCCAGCACCCCCTCGGGGGGCGTTGGTGAAAAACTGTTTTTT. It specifies CASTPSGGVGEKLFF.

As DNA, the CDR3 is TGTGCCAGCACCGGGGTGGGCACTGAAGCTTTCTTT. It specifies CASTGVGTEAFF. The V gene is TRBV2, the J gene TRBJ1-1; D not resolved. Trimming took 7 bases from V and 4 from J, leaving 10 bases between them. Germline values: CDR1 SNHLY, CDR2 FYNNEI. The CDR3 has 12 amino acids.

V usage is TRBV30 and J usage is TRBJ1-2; a possible D gene is TRBD1 (6 bases). The CDR3 sequence is 13 residues long. The germline V gene encodes CDR1 GTSNPN and CDR2 SVGIG (reference sequence). The V end lost 1 base, the J end lost 7 bases, and 13 bases lay between the germline ends. CDR3 nucleotides: TGTGCCTGGAGTGGACAGGTCGTATCTGGCTACACCTTC. It translates to CAWSGQVVSGYTF.

This chain connects TRBV5-4 to TRBJ2-3, with 12 bases matching TRBD2. CDR1 SGHNT and CDR2 YYREEE come from the germline V gene (reference sequence). With V trimmed by 4 bases and J by 2 bases, 5 bases remained unmatched. This CDR3 has 16 amino acids. Here the CDR3 DNA reads TGTGCCAGCAGCACGCCTAGCGGGGGGGACACAGATACGCAGTATTTT. Translating gives CASSTPSGGDTDTQYF.

This clone was picked up one time. The chain couples TRBV4-2 to TRBJ2-5; the D gene is possibly TRBD1 (6 bases). The germline V and J ends were trimmed by 3 bases and 2 bases, with 13 bases remaining between them. Germline V CDR1 and CDR2: LGHNA, YNFKEQ. The CDR3 consists of 15 residues. CDR3 DNA: TGTGCCAGCAGCCACTCGACAGGACCACAAGAGACCCAGTACTTC. This sequence encodes CASSHSTGPQETQYF.

This clone has more than one count but fewer than ten. This sequence joins TRBV23-1 and TRBJ1-5; D is possibly TRBD1 (5 bases). TRBV23-1 is marked as an open reading frame, function uncertain. V dropped 1 base and J dropped 0 bases, with 22 bases sitting between them. The CDR3 is 20 residues long. As DNA, the CDR3 is TGCGCCAGCAGTCAATTGGACTCGGGAGGGACCCTCTCTAGCAATCAGCCCCAGCATTTT. As protein: CASSQLDSGGTLSSNQPQHF.

This chain uses TRBV5-1 with TRBJ2-1; D gene uncertain. V was cut by 4 bases and J by 9 bases, with 17 bases left in between. CDR3 length: 14 residues. Germline V gives CDR1 SGHRS, CDR2 YFSETQ. The CDR3 loop reads CASSAHQVSGEQFF. The CDR3 nucleotides are TGCGCCAGCAGCGCGCATCAAGTTAGTGGTGAGCAGTTCTTC.

The chain is built from TRBV5-1 and TRBJ2-1; 10 bases agree with TRBD2. The CDR3 extends over 15 amino acids. Unmatched junction bases numbered 7, after V lost 4 bases and J lost 6 bases. Germline CDR1 reads SGHRS; CDR2 reads YFSETQ. In DNA form, the CDR3 reads TGCGCCAGCAGCGAGGGACTAGCGAGCGTCAATGAGCAGTTCTTC. Protein: CASSEGLASVNEQFF.

The V and J genes are TRBV5-1 and TRBJ2-1; 8 bases are a match to TRBD2. The CDR3 loop spans 15 amino acids. In germline, CDR1 is SGHRS, CDR2 YFSETQ. The junction had 9 bases not matched to a gene; V was cut back by 0 bases and J by 10 bases. The CDR3 coding sequence is TGCGCCAGCAGCTTGGTTGTTAGCGGGATGGAAGAGCAGTTCTTC. Translated, it gives CASSLVVSGMEEQFF. The entire variable domain, with the rest obtained from reference TRBV5-1 and TRBJ2-1, is as follows: KAGVTQTPRYLIKTRGQQVTLSCSPISGHRSVSWYQQTPGQGLQFLFEYFSETQRNKGNFPGRFSGRQFSNSRSEMNVSTLELGDSALYLCASSLVVSGMEEQFFGPGTRLTVL.

This clone was seen once. This sequence joins TRBV7-8 and TRBJ1-4; no clear D gene. The CDR3 loop spans 14 amino acids. The germline V gene has CDR1 SGHVS and CDR2 FQNEAQ. Trimming shortened V by 2 bases and J by 4 bases, and 8 bases separated the two germline ends. CDR3 loop: CASSLTDHNEKLFF. The CDR3 DNA sequence: TGTGCCAGCAGCTTAACAGACCATAATGAAAAACTGTTTTTT.

The chain has TRBV2 and TRBJ2-4, with 13 bases aligning to TRBD2. From germline, CDR1 is SNHLY and CDR2 FYNNEI. This CDR3 has 14 amino acids. J lost 6 bases, V lost 6 bases, and 2 bases had no gene match. The CDR3 sequence: CASSGLAGVNIQYF. CDR3 in DNA: TGTGCCAGCAGCGGACTAGCGGGAGTAAACATTCAGTACTTC.

The V gene is TRBV6-1, the J gene TRBJ2-7; TRBD1 aligns across 12 bases. Trimming cost V 4 bases and J 4 bases; bases outside gene matches: 8. Germline CDR1 and CDR2: MNHNS and SASEGT. The CDR3 loop spans 16 amino acids. The CDR3 DNA reads as TGTGCCAGCAGTGGGGAGGGACAGGGGGCGCCGTACGAGCAGTACTTC. This encodes CASSGEGQGAPYEQYF.

This chain joins TRBV4-1 and TRBJ2-7; TRBD1 aligns across 8 bases. Looked up from germline, CDR1 is MGHRA and CDR2 is YSYEKL. The V segment lost 6 bases and the J segment 1 base; nucleotides outside the gene matches: 8. The CDR3 totals 15 residues. The CDR3 spells CASRRSGTGSYEQYF. In DNA, the CDR3 is TGCGCCAGCAGGCGATCCGGGACAGGATCCTACGAGCAGTACTTC.

The chain joins TRBV18 to TRBJ2-7; TRBD1 matches at 7 bases. Germline loops: CDR1 KGHSH, CDR2 LQKENI. CDR3 length: 14 amino acids. V gave up 2 bases and J gave up 2 bases; unmatched junction bases: 3. CDR3: CASSPGTATYEQYF. Written as DNA, the CDR3 is TGTGCCAGCTCACCAGGGACAGCGACCTACGAGCAGTACTTC. Full variable domain (remainder filled in from reference TRBV18 and TRBJ2-7): NAGVMQNPRHLVRRRGQEARLRCSPMKGHSHVYWYRQLPEEGLKFMVYLQKENIIDESGMPKERFSAEFPKEGPSILRIQQVVRGDSAAYFCASSPGTATYEQYFGPGTRLTVT.

J is TRBJ1-6 and V is TRBV19; 7 positions agree with TRBD1. V was pared by 4 bases and J by 5 bases, with 8 bases of the junction left unmatched. The CDR3 length is 16 residues. Germline CDR1 is LNHDA and CDR2 is SQIVND (reference sequence). CDR3 sequence: CASSSDLGQNNSPLHF. The CDR3, as DNA: TGTGCCAGTAGTAGCGACCTGGGACAGAATAATTCACCCCTCCACTTT.

The chain links TRBV5-4 to TRBJ2-7; D is perhaps TRBD2 (5 bases). Looked up from germline, CDR1 is SGHNT and CDR2 is YYREEE (reference sequence). The length of the CDR3 is 15 residues. The ends were cut back, 4 bases at V and 1 base at J, with 15 bases in the middle. The CDR3 is CASSGTGSLSYEQYF. The DNA for the CDR3 is TGTGCCAGCAGCGGAACGGGATCCTTATCCTACGAGCAGTACTTC.

The genes are TRBV18 and TRBJ2-5; 7 positions match TRBD1. This CDR3 is 15 amino acids long. CDR1 and CDR2 from the germline V gene are KGHSH and LQKENI. The J segment lost 5 bases and the V segment lost 3 bases, leaving 9 bases of the junction unmatched. CDR3 nucleotides: TGTGCCAGCTCACCCCGGGACAGTATGATGGAGACCCAGTACTTC. Translating it yields CASSPRDSMMETQYF.